A few counts support the clone carrying this TCR beta chain. Its antigen is unidentified. Sample-barcoded 5' priming and a J-beta primer mix drove a second PCR of about 6 to 12 cycles. TCRdb passed the 5' RACE reads through MiXCR, listing each CDR3 protein once. Here the sample spans about 670,000 distinct CDR3 sequences, approximately 52% being singletons. This sample stems from a study of blood T cells in healthy people across ages. Overall study results and limits: The study could not conclusively compare naive and antigen-experienced cells, given its unsorted PBMCs.

V lost 0 bases and J lost 8, with 17 bases in between. CDR1 is SGHRS, CDR2 YFSETQ, per germline. The CDR3 length is 16 residues. This TCR derives from a woman of 80 years or more in good health. This rearrangement joins TRBV5-1 to TRBJ2-2; D is perhaps TRBD1 or TRBD2 (5 bases each). Specimen: blood. CDR3 residues: CASSLASSRGVGELFF. The CDR3 DNA is TGCGCCAGCAGCTTGGCCTCATCGAGGGGTGTGGGGGAGCTGTTTTTT.